These 4 T cell receptor beta chains were sequenced from one sample in a study of regulatory T cells in long-lasting Graves disease. The time point denotes: persistent/refractory GD, antithyroid drugs over 5 years with positive TRAb. PBMCs were the source of the RNA used for TCR sequencing. Assembly of TCR beta libraries relied on iRepertoire HTBI primers together with Arm-PCR of CDR3 regions. MiXCR, run by TCRdb on the multiplex PCR reads, gives a single entry per CDR3 protein. The data show 700,000 or so distinct CDR3 sequences, about 30% seen once. The specimen comprised peripheral blood mononuclear cells (PBMCs), sampled when the disease was refractory, from a patient treated with antithyroid drugs. The receptor source for this set is a female donor with Graves disease.

In this sample, this clonotype turned up many times. The chain uses TRBV11-2 and TRBJ1-2, with 9 nucleotides matching TRBD1. The length of the CDR3 is 15 residues. After removal of 2 bases from V and 4 bases from J, the junction contained 5 bases not matched to a gene. Germline V lookup: CDR1 SGHAT, CDR2 FQNNGV. This CDR3 is CASSLSGTGSYGYTF. The CDR3 DNA reads as TGTGCCAGCAGCTTATCAGGGACAGGGAGCTATGGCTACACCTTC.

This clonotype has a handful of counts. The gene calls are TRBV28 and TRBJ1-3; D is unclear. The germline gives CDR1 MDHEN, CDR2 SYDVKM. The germline V and J ends were trimmed by 3 bases and 4 bases, with 19 bases remaining between them. The CDR3 is 17 amino acids. The CDR3 DNA reads TGTGCCAGCAGTTTGACGGAGGCAGGCGGGTGGGGAAACACCATATATTTT. Its translation is CASSLTEAGGWGNTIYF.

This clonotype has more than one count but fewer than ten. The V call is TRBV6-1, the J call TRBJ1-1; tentatively, D is TRBD1 (6 bases). Deletions cut 10 bases from V and 2 bases from J, with 20 bases between. This CDR3 is built from 15 residues. Germline CDR1 MNHNS, CDR2 SASEGT. The DNA for the CDR3 is TGTGCCACAACTACCGGGACAACAAAAAACACTGAAGCTTTCTTT. Translated, it gives CATTTGTTKNTEAFF.

The sample holds a few counts of this clonotype. This may stem from a read error, because a much larger clone lies one nucleotide away. The V gene is TRBV25-1, the J gene TRBJ1-1; 7 bases align to TRBD1. This CDR3 contains 13 residues. V trimming: 7 bases; J trimming: 1 base; junction bases outside the gene matches: 3. Per germline, CDR1 MGHDK and CDR2 SYGVNS. The CDR3 spells CASTRTGNTEAFF. The CDR3 nucleotides read TGTGCCAGCACCCGGACAGGGAACACTGAAGCTTTCTTT.